The next 28 T cell receptor beta chains were all read from a single sample in a study of T cells in women clearing cervical HPV infection (dated by TCRdb to 2016 to 2019). Library generation was performed with the immunoSEQ multiplex PCR assay. TCRdb retrieved this table from immuneACCESS and kept in-frame rearrangements only. Not all clones are present; in checked studies, unresolved V genes account for under half, and no reason is known for the remainder. The sample table holds roughly 35,000 clones. Around 3.5% of the sample belongs to the ten largest clones. Material: blood buffy coat. The receptors come from a woman between 18 and 69 years old with a cervical HPV16 infection that either progressed to CIN3+ or cleared (not recorded which).

CDR3 residues: CASRPPTWNVGVLGEQYF. The part of the CDR3 DNA that was read is TGTGCCAGCAGACCCCCGACATGGAATGTAGGGGTCCTCGGCGAG. J is TRBJ2-7 and V is TRBV28, with a weak D call TRBD1 (5 bases). From the germline J gene comes the end of the CDR3, since the read stops 3 residues before it. Between the trimmed V and J ends, which lost 6 bases and 6 bases, there was a span of 30 bases. This CDR3 is built from 18 residues. Per germline, CDR1 MDHEN and CDR2 SYDVKM.

With respect to this clone: The missing CDR3 end, 3 residues past where the read stops, is filled in from the germline J gene. V gene TRBV12-3 or TRBV12-4 combines with J gene TRBJ2-7, with 7 bases matching TRBD1. V was pared by 4 bases and J by 3 bases, with 6 bases of the junction left unmatched. This CDR3 region has 14 residues. CDR3 DNA, as far as it was read: TGTGCCAGCAGTTATGGGACAGCCTACTACGAG. Translating it yields CASSYGTAYYE. The complete CDR3 sequence is CASSYGTAYYEQYF.

Turning to this clone: The read falls 3 residues short of the CDR3 end, and the missing part is taken from the germline J gene. The chain is built from TRBV20-1 and TRBJ2-3; 8 nucleotides line up with TRBD2. V was pared by 0 bases and J by 3 bases, with 2 bases of the junction left unmatched. Per germline, CDR1 DFQATT and CDR2 SNEGSKA (reference sequence). The CDR3 has 14 residues. The CDR3 is CSARDERGTDTQYF. CDR3 DNA, as far as it was read: TGCAGTGCTAGAGATGAGCGGGGGACAGATACG.

Details on this clone: Coverage ceases 3 residues before the CDR3 finishes, and the germline J gene fills in the end. V usage is TRBV29-1 and J usage is TRBJ1-2, with 10 bases identical to TRBD1. The CDR3 consists of 15 residues. Germline CDR1 reads SQVTM; CDR2 reads ANQGSEA. The CDR3 protein is CSVEWVGQGDFSYTF. The sequenced part of the CDR3 DNA is TGCAGCGTTGAATGGGTCGGACAGGGGGACTTTAGC. Complete variable domain (other parts from reference TRBV29-1 and TRBJ1-2): SAVISQKPSRDICQRGTSLTIQCQVDSQVTMMFWYRQQPGQSLTLIATANQGSEATYESGFVIDKFPISRPNLTFSTLTVSNMSPEDSSIYLCSVEWVGQGDFSYTFGSGTRLTVV.

About this clone itself: The read ends 3 residues early relative to the CDR3; the germline J gene fills the gap. The rearrangement joins TRBV2 to TRBJ2-5; maybe TRBD2 (6 bases). CDR3 length equals 13 residues. Between the trimmed V and J ends, which lost 7 bases and 5 bases, there was a span of 14 bases. Germline CDR1 reads SNHLY; CDR2 reads FYNNEI. The CDR3 bases that were read are TGTGCCAGCACGGAGGGGCCAGGGGAGACC. Translation: CASTEGPGET. In full, the CDR3 is CASTEGPGETQYF.

Worth noting for this clone: The read halts 3 residues ahead of the CDR3 end, with the missing end drawn from the germline J gene. The chain is built from TRBV10-3 and TRBJ2-5, with 8 nucleotides matching TRBD2. J was trimmed by 5 bases and V by 3 bases; bases with no gene match: 11. CDR1 is ENHRY and CDR2 is SYGVKD in the germline V gene. The CDR3 has 16 amino acids. The CDR3 region is CAISDQGLAGQETQYF. The CDR3 DNA, read in part, is TGTGCCATCAGTGATCAGGGTCTAGCGGGTCAGGAGACC.

Comments on this clone: The observed sequence ends 3 residues before the CDR3 terminus, with the missing tail filled in from the germline J gene. V and J are TRBV6-2 or TRBV6-3 and TRBJ2-3, with 10 bases that match TRBD1. V was pared by 5 bases and J by 4 bases, with 3 bases of the junction left unmatched. This CDR3 is built from 14 residues. CDR1 MNHEY and CDR2 SVGEGT come from the germline V gene. The CDR3 is CASSPGQGSDTQYF. The sequenced CDR3 bases are TGTGCCAGCAGTCCGGGACAGGGGTCAGATACG.

On this clone: Read coverage stops 3 residues before the CDR3 terminus; the germline J gene supplies the remainder. The chain uses TRBV7-9 and TRBJ2-5, with D uncertain. Germline V gene data show CDR1 as SEHNR and CDR2 as FQNEAQ (reference sequence). The CDR3 consists of 12 residues. With 3 bases removed from V and 7 bases from J, the gap between germline ends came to 9 bases. CDR3 DNA (partial): TGTGCCAGCAGCTTGGATCCGGGGACC. As protein: CASSLDPGT. The full CDR3 protein reads CASSLDPGTQYF.

A note on this clone: The CDR3 goes on 3 residues after the read ends, and that part is filled in from the germline J gene. The chain is built from TRBV2 and TRBJ1-2; 7 bases align to TRBD1. Per the germline V gene, CDR1 is SNHLY and CDR2 is FYNNEI. The CDR3 has 12 amino acids. The DNA read from the CDR3 is TGTGCCAGCAGTGGTACAGGGGCAGGC. Translated: CASSGTGAG. The full-length CDR3 reads as CASSGTGAGYTF.

As concerns this clone: The CDR3 is cut off 3 residues early in the read; its end comes from the germline J gene. V is TRBV14 and J is TRBJ2-7; 9 bases line up with TRBD1. Germline V lookup: CDR1 SGHDN, CDR2 FVKESK. The CDR3 has 16 residues. J lost 6 bases, V lost 2 bases, and 11 bases had no gene match. The CDR3 reads CASSQSPGTGTGEQYF. CDR3 DNA (partial): TGTGCCAGCAGCCAATCTCCGGGGACAGGGACAGGCGAG.

Concerning this clone: The CDR3 goes on 3 residues after the read ends, and that part is filled in from the germline J gene. This chain uses TRBV7-9 with TRBJ2-3; 7 bases match TRBD2. The CDR3 covers 14 residues. The germline gives CDR1 SEHNR, CDR2 FQNEAQ (reference sequence). The CDR3 sequence: CAAGGAGSVGTQYF. The sequenced part of the CDR3 DNA is TGTGCCGCCGGAGGAGCGGGGTCGGTGGGCACG.

For this clone: The read is 3 residues too short to cover the CDR3 end, so that end is filled in from the germline J gene. The gene calls are TRBV19 and TRBJ2-2; D is perhaps TRBD2 (7 bases). The CDR3 contains 15 residues. The germline CDR1 and CDR2 sequences are LNHDA and SQIVND (reference sequence). V gave up 6 bases and J gave up 6 bases, with 17 bases separating them. CDR3 DNA, as far as it was read: TGTGCCAGTAGCCCAATACAGGGAGGGTCCGGGGAG. Protein sequence: CASSPIQGGSGE. The CDR3, in full, reads CASSPIQGGSGELFF.

To note about this clone: Sequencing ends 3 residues short of the CDR3 end; the germline J gene provides the rest. V is TRBV7-2 and J is TRBJ2-1; 7 bases are a match to TRBD1. The V gene end was trimmed by 5 bases and the J gene end by 5 bases; junction bases not matched to a gene: 9. CDR1 and CDR2 from the germline V gene are SGHTA and FQGNSA. The CDR3 sequence is 15 residues long. Partial CDR3 DNA: TGTGCCAGCAGCCCGGGACAGAGCTTCAACAATGAG. This encodes CASSPGQSFNNE. The full-length CDR3 reads as CASSPGQSFNNEQFF.

Of note for this clone: An end of the junction differs from the germline gene, which may be a read error. The sequenced fragment ends 3 residues before the CDR3 boundary, so the rest is inferred from the germline J gene. The rearrangement links TRBV4-2 to TRBJ2-6; 8 bases are shared with TRBD1. Germline CDR1 and CDR2: LGHNA and YNFKEQ. The CDR3 loop spans 18 amino acids. CDR3 loop: CASSRELGRGPGANVLTF. The covered CDR3 bases are TGCGCCAGCAGCCGGGAATTGGGCAGGGGGCCTGGGGCCAACGTC.

As concerns this clone: The CDR3 end is not reached by the read, which stops 3 residues before it; the germline J gene fills it in. The chain joins TRBV20-1 to TRBJ2-6, with 9 bases matching TRBD1. CDR3 length: 17 residues. CDR1 is DFQATT, CDR2 SNEGSKA, per germline (reference sequence). V trimming: 0 bases; J trimming: 4 bases; junction bases outside the gene matches: 7. The chain's CDR3 is CSARDVDRGNGANVLTF. The CDR3 bases that were read are TGCAGTGCTAGAGATGTCGACAGGGGGAACGGGGCCAACGTC.

Remarks on this clone: The CDR3 end lies 3 residues beyond the end of the read and is filled in from the germline J gene. This chain links TRBV2 with TRBJ2-7, with D unresolved. This CDR3 has 16 amino acids. Trimming stripped 3 bases from V and 4 bases from J, with 19 bases between. The germline V gene encodes CDR1 SNHLY and CDR2 FYNNEI. Incomplete CDR3 DNA: TGTGCCAGCAGTGAGCCGTTGCAGTGGAACTATTACGAG. As protein: CASSEPLQWNYYE. The whole CDR3 protein reads CASSEPLQWNYYEQYF.

With respect to this clone: The missing CDR3 end, 3 residues past where the read stops, is filled in from the germline J gene. The chain links TRBV28 to TRBJ2-1; 10 bases are a match to TRBD2. The CDR3 runs to 17 residues. Germline CDR1 MDHEN, CDR2 SYDVKM. The trim removed 5 bases at V and 8 bases at J, leaving 15 bases unmatched. CDR3: CASSLTPAGGPIDEQFF. The CDR3 DNA, read in part, is TGTGCCAGCAGTCTCACTCCAGCGGGAGGGCCTATCGATGAG.

In the case of this clone: The read comes to an end 3 residues before the CDR3 does, leaving the germline J gene to fill in the end. This chain uses TRBV4-1 with TRBJ2-3; 7 nucleotides align to TRBD1. V lost 3 bases and J lost 0; bases outside the gene matches: 3. This CDR3 contains 15 residues. Germline CDR1 reads MGHRA; CDR2 reads YSYEKL. The CDR3 protein is CASSHTGDSTDTQYF. The sequenced CDR3 bases are TGCGCCAGCAGCCACACAGGGGATAGCACAGATACG.

Notes on this clone: The CDR3 goes on 3 residues after the read ends, and that part is filled in from the germline J gene. The genes are TRBV7-4 and TRBJ2-7; 7 bases are a match to TRBD2. V lost 5 bases and J lost 6; bases outside the gene matches: 10. The CDR3 has 14 amino acids. Germline V gene sequence: CDR1 SGHVT, CDR2 SQSDAQ. The CDR3 bases that were read are TGTGCCAGCAGCCGGGGAGGGAGCAGCCGCGAG. The encoded protein is CASSRGGSSRE. The whole CDR3 is CASSRGGSSREQYF.

For this clone: Read coverage stops 3 residues before the CDR3 terminus; the germline J gene supplies the remainder. The rearrangement uses TRBV9 and TRBJ1-4, with TRBD1 matching 9 bases. The V and J ends lost 4 bases and 0 bases, in that order; junction bases with no gene match: 13. CDR1 SGDLS and CDR2 YYNGEE come from the germline V gene. This CDR3 spans 19 amino acids. The covered CDR3 bases are TGTGCCAGCAGCACGACTCCCGGGACAGGGACGACAACTAATGAAAAA. It encodes CASSTTPGTGTTTNEK. The entire CDR3 is CASSTTPGTGTTTNEKLFF.

With respect to this clone: The read ends 3 residues before the CDR3 terminus; that terminus is restored from the germline J gene. The genes are TRBV28 and TRBJ1-5; possible D gene TRBD1, 6 bases. The CDR3 consists of 14 residues. V dropped 6 bases and J dropped 6 bases, with 15 bases sitting between them. Germline lookup yields CDR1 MDHEN and CDR2 SYDVKM. The part of the CDR3 DNA that was read is TGTGCCAGCAGATTAGGGCGCAGGGGTCAGCCC. Protein product: CASRLGRRGQP. The full CDR3 is CASRLGRRGQPQHF.

To note about this clone: The CDR3 end lies 3 residues beyond the end of the read and is filled in from the germline J gene. The chain is built from TRBV6-4 and TRBJ2-2; D call uncertain. The CDR3 contains 14 residues. The V gene's germline CDR1 is MRHNA and CDR2 SNTAGT. V was shortened by 4 bases and J by 4 bases, with 10 bases between the two germline ends. CDR3 DNA, as far as it was read: TGTGCCAGCAGTGCGGGTACGAGCACCGGGGAG. Amino acid sequence: CASSAGTSTGE. The entire CDR3 reads CASSAGTSTGELFF.

As for this clone: The CDR3 end falls 3 residues outside the read, so it is completed with the germline J gene. V gene TRBV19 combines with J gene TRBJ1-2; 9 nucleotides agree with TRBD1. CDR1 is LNHDA, CDR2 SQIVND, per germline (reference sequence). The CDR3 contains 20 residues. The CDR3 region is CASSMSGTGRPSGSSHDYTF. The sequenced part of the CDR3 DNA is TGTGCCAGTAGTATGTCGGGGACAGGGCGTCCTAGCGGGAGTTCCCATGAC.

In regard to this clone: The CDR3 extends 3 residues past the end of the read, so its final part is completed from the germline J gene. The chain carries TRBV4-1 and TRBJ2-3, with 12 bases matching TRBD1. The CDR3 loop spans 17 amino acids. The germline gives CDR1 MGHRA, CDR2 YSYEKL. V shed 3 bases and J 5 bases; nucleotides not matched to a gene: 9. CDR3 in amino acids: CASSQTRDRGHQDTQYF. Incomplete CDR3 DNA: TGCGCCAGCAGCCAGACTAGGGACAGGGGGCATCAAGATACG.

As to this clone: The read halts 3 residues ahead of the CDR3 end, with the missing end drawn from the germline J gene. The gene calls are TRBV3-1 (or the pseudogene TRBV3-2) and TRBJ1-2; 11 positions match TRBD1. The CDR3 loop spans 15 amino acids. Germline assignment: CDR1 LGHDT and CDR2 YNNKEL (reference sequence). The covered CDR3 bases are TGTGCCAGCAGCCAAAGGCCGGACAGGGGGCTTGTC. This gives the protein CASSQRPDRGLV. The CDR3, in full, reads CASSQRPDRGLVYTF.

About this clone itself: The read comes to an end 3 residues before the CDR3 does, leaving the germline J gene to fill in the end. The rearrangement uses TRBV5-1 and TRBJ2-1, with D unclear. The V end was cut by 0 bases, the J end by 8 bases, with 12 bases between. Germline CDR1 reads SGHRS; CDR2 reads YFSETQ. The CDR3 consists of 14 residues. The CDR3 bases that were read are TGCGCCAGCAGCTTGGATCCTTTGAAGGATGAG. Residues: CASSLDPLKDE. The CDR3 as a whole reads CASSLDPLKDEQFF.

Of note for this clone: The read ends 3 residues early relative to the CDR3; the germline J gene fills the gap. The chain has TRBV20-1 and TRBJ1-5, with TRBD1 as a possible D gene (5 bases). V lost 3 bases, J lost 4 bases, and 10 bases lay in between. Germline CDR1 and CDR2: DFQATT and SNEGSKA (reference sequence). The CDR3 is 13 residues long. The CDR3 is CSARGQMNQPQHF. CDR3 DNA (partial): TGCAGTGCTAGGGGGCAGATGAATCAGCCC.

Remarks on this clone: The CDR3 end falls 3 residues outside the read, so it is completed with the germline J gene. Different DNA sequences within this sample yield the same CDR3. The genes are TRBV18 and TRBJ2-1; D is undetermined. The CDR3 covers 15 residues. V lost 6 bases, J lost 5 bases, and 17 bases lay in between. Germline V CDR1 and CDR2: KGHSH, LQKENI. The CDR3 DNA, read in part, is TGTGCCAGCTCCCCCCCGGGTTTAGCCCACAATGAG. Translated: CASSPPGLAHNE. The full CDR3 protein is CASSPPGLAHNEQFF.